The 20 T cell receptor beta chains below come from one sample, sequenced in a study of shared clonotypes between healthy human individuals. The protocol was immunoSEQ multiplex PCR, while the TCRdb copy is restricted to in-frame clones and leaves out a portion. The sample has fewer than 400,000 clones, 74% seen once. The sample was memory CD4+ T cells sorted from blood. The sample's subset: CD45RA-negative fraction. These receptors all stem from a man younger than 45 in good health.

The count of this clone is one. The chain uses TRBV6-5 and TRBJ2-7; 10 nucleotides match TRBD2. The V segment lost 2 bases and the J segment 2 bases; nucleotides outside the gene matches: 6. Germline lookup yields CDR1 MNHEY and CDR2 SVGAGI. The CDR3 runs to 16 residues. The CDR3 here is CASSYLRTSGPYEQYF. In DNA, the CDR3 is TGTGCCAGCAGTTACCTCCGGACTAGCGGCCCCTACGAGCAGTACTTC.

The chain carries TRBV5-1 and TRBJ2-7; D is unresolved. This CDR3 has 14 amino acids. Deletions cut 4 bases from V and 2 bases from J, with 13 bases between. In germline, CDR1 is SGHRS, CDR2 YFSETQ. The CDR3 loop reads CASSTRMGPYEQYF. CDR3 DNA sequence: TGCGCCAGCAGCACCCGAATGGGCCCCTACGAGCAGTACTTC. Combining the CDR3 with reference TRBV5-1 and TRBJ2-7 gives the whole variable domain KAGVTQTPRYLIKTRGQQVTLSCSPISGHRSVSWYQQTPGQGLQFLFEYFSETQRNKGNFPGRFSGRQFSNSRSEMNVSTLELGDSALYLCASSTRMGPYEQYFGPGTRLTVT.

CDR3 sequence reads: CSVEGKGGYGETQYF. CDR3 nucleotides: TGCAGCGTTGAAGGAAAGGGGGGCTACGGAGAGACCCAGTACTTC. The chain joins TRBV29-1 to TRBJ2-5; either TRBD1 or TRBD2 may supply D (6 bases each). Trimming removed 1 base at V and 4 bases at J, with 16 bases between. The CDR3 covers 15 residues. Germline CDR1 SQVTM, CDR2 ANQGSEA.

The rearrangement joins TRBV27 to TRBJ1-5; 10 nucleotides line up with TRBD1. Trimming at V came to 6 bases and at J to 6 bases, leaving 11 bases not matched to a gene. This CDR3 is built from 16 residues. Germline assignment: CDR1 MNHEY and CDR2 SMNVEV (reference sequence). Written as DNA, the CDR3 is TGTGCCAGCAGCCGTCAGGGGGACAGGGGTGGTCAGCCCCAGCATTTT. Protein product: CASSRQGDRGGQPQHF.

This chain uses TRBV28 with TRBJ2-5, with D possibly being TRBD1 (5 bases). The CDR3 loop spans 14 amino acids. Trimming pared 4 bases from V and 2 bases from J, leaving 11 bases between. Germline assignment: CDR1 MDHEN and CDR2 SYDVKM. CDR3 coding DNA: TGTGCCAGCAGTTCCTGGGGCAGACAAGAGACCCAGTACTTC. It codes for CASSSWGRQETQYF.

The chain combines TRBV4-1 with TRBJ2-3; 7 bases map to TRBD1. Unmatched junction bases numbered 15, after V lost 3 bases and J lost 3 bases. This CDR3 has 18 residues. CDR1 is MGHRA and CDR2 is YSYEKL in the germline V gene. In nucleotides, the CDR3 is TGCGCCAGCAGCCATCCAATGGGGAACAGGGGTCGTACAGATACGCAGTATTTT. This translates into CASSHPMGNRGRTDTQYF.

V gene TRBV7-2 combines with J gene TRBJ2-5; 10 positions agree with TRBD1. Germline CDR1 and CDR2: SGHTA and FQGNSA. V trimming: 1 base; J trimming: 5 bases; junction bases outside the gene matches: 7. The CDR3 is 16 residues long. CDR3 in amino acids: CASSLGPTGGLETQYF. The DNA for the CDR3 is TGTGCCAGCAGCTTAGGTCCGACAGGGGGCCTGGAGACCCAGTACTTC. Drawing the rest from reference TRBV7-2 and TRBJ2-5, the complete variable domain is GAGVSQSPSNKVTEKGKDVELRCDPISGHTALYWYRQSLGQGLEFLIYFQGNSAPDKSGLPSDRFSAERTGGSVSTLTIQRTQQEDSAVYLCASSLGPTGGLETQYFGPGTRLLVL.

This clone was picked up one time. DNA of the CDR3: TGTGCCAGTAGTATAAGCTTAACAGGCAATCAGCCCCAGCATTTT. It yields the protein CASSISLTGNQPQHF. The chain employs TRBV19 and TRBJ1-5, with D hard to call. Germline V gene data show CDR1 as LNHDA and CDR2 as SQIVND (reference sequence). The CDR3 consists of 15 residues. Trimming took off 2 bases at V and 2 bases at J, with 10 bases between the two ends.

The DNA of the CDR3 is TGTGCCAGCAGCCTAGCGGGAGCGGCCAACGAGCAGTACTTC. Protein: CASSLAGAANEQYF. The chain carries TRBV6-1 and TRBJ2-7; 10 bases align to TRBD2. CDR1 is MNHNS, CDR2 SASEGT, per germline. Unmatched junction bases numbered 7, after V lost 6 bases and J lost 5 bases. The CDR3 is made up of 14 amino acids.

The V gene is TRBV5-1, the J gene TRBJ2-3; either TRBD1 or TRBD2 may supply D (5 bases each). The CDR3 consists of 15 residues. Trimming took off 2 bases at V and 1 base at J, with 11 bases between the two ends. Germline CDR1 is SGHRS and CDR2 is YFSETQ. The CDR3 DNA sequence: TGCGCCAGCAGCTTTGTCTCGGGGCGCACAGATACGCAGTATTTT. As protein: CASSFVSGRTDTQYF.

The chain joins TRBV5-1 to TRBJ2-2, with TRBD1 matching 8 bases. Germline CDR1 reads SGHRS; CDR2 reads YFSETQ. The CDR3 has 15 amino acids. With V trimmed by 4 bases and J by 4 bases, 6 bases remained unmatched. The CDR3, as DNA: TGCGCCAGCAGCCCCGGGACAGGAGTCACCGGGGAGCTGTTTTTT. It translates to CASSPGTGVTGELFF. Combining the CDR3 with reference TRBV5-1 and TRBJ2-2 gives the whole variable domain KAGVTQTPRYLIKTRGQQVTLSCSPISGHRSVSWYQQTPGQGLQFLFEYFSETQRNKGNFPGRFSGRQFSNSRSEMNVSTLELGDSALYLCASSPGTGVTGELFFGEGSRLTVL.

The chain links TRBV18 to TRBJ2-5; 15 nucleotides line up with TRBD2. CDR1 and CDR2 from the germline V gene are KGHSH and LQKENI. This CDR3 contains 16 residues. The V and J ends lost 3 bases and 4 bases, in that order; junction bases with no gene match: 3. CDR3 region: CASSPAGLAGGETQYF. As DNA, the CDR3 is TGTGCCAGCTCACCGGCGGGACTAGCGGGAGGAGAGACCCAGTACTTC.

The chain carries TRBV11-1 and TRBJ1-4; TRBD1 is a possible D gene (5 bases). The V gene lost 5 bases and the J gene lost 5 bases, with 15 bases spanning the gap. The germline V gene encodes CDR1 SGHAT and CDR2 FQDESV (reference sequence). The CDR3 has 15 residues. The CDR3 reads CASSPSGRVNEKLFF. The CDR3 DNA follows: TGTGCCAGCAGCCCGTCGGGCAGGGTAAATGAAAAACTGTTTTTT.

The chain employs TRBV2 and TRBJ2-1; 7 positions agree with TRBD2. Germline values: CDR1 SNHLY, CDR2 FYNNEI. The ends lost 7 bases at V and 7 bases at J; junction bases unmatched: 7. The CDR3 has 13 amino acids. This CDR3 reads CASKTSLMNEQFF. CDR3 DNA sequence: TGTGCCAGCAAGACTAGCCTTATGAATGAGCAGTTCTTC.

This rearrangement joins TRBV5-5 to TRBJ2-1; 10 nucleotides match TRBD2. V lost 2 bases to trimming and J lost 10 bases; unmatched junction nucleotides: 6. The CDR3 contains 14 residues. Germline values: CDR1 SGHKS, CDR2 YYEKEE (reference sequence). The CDR3 nucleotides are TGTGCCAGCAGCTTTGTAGCGGGAGGTGGCGAGCAGTTCTTC. Protein sequence: CASSFVAGGGEQFF. Combining the CDR3 with reference TRBV5-5 and TRBJ2-1 gives the whole variable domain DAGVTQSPTHLIKTRGQQVTLRCSPISGHKSVSWYQQVLGQGPQFIFQYYEKEERGRGNFPDRFSARQFPNYSSELNVNALLLGDSALYLCASSFVAGGGEQFFGPGTRLTVL.

V gene TRBV10-3 combines with J gene TRBJ2-6; D is perhaps TRBD2 (5 bases). The CDR3 runs 14 residues. The ends were cut back, 11 bases at V and 0 bases at J, with 11 bases in the middle. CDR1 and CDR2 (germline): ENHRY, SYGVKD. CDR3 DNA sequence: TGTGCCGCCGAGGACTCCTCTGGGGCCAACGTCCTGACTTTC. Protein: CAAEDSSGANVLTF.

The genes are TRBV9 and TRBJ2-3, with 10 bases that match TRBD2. This CDR3 contains 16 residues. Germline V gives CDR1 SGDLS, CDR2 YYNGEE. Unmatched junction bases numbered 4, after V lost 0 bases and J lost 3 bases. CDR3 amino acids: CASSVATSGTTDTQYF. The DNA of the CDR3 is TGTGCCAGCAGCGTAGCTACTAGCGGGACGACAGATACGCAGTATTTT.

This chain uses TRBV6-6 with TRBJ2-3, with D uncertain. The CDR3 covers 14 residues. CDR1 and CDR2 (germline): MNHNY, SVGAGI (reference sequence). Trimming removed 2 bases at V and 2 bases at J, with 8 bases between. The CDR3 sequence is CASSYGYDTDTQYF. The CDR3 DNA reads TGTGCCAGCAGTTACGGCTACGACACAGATACGCAGTATTTT.

This chain connects TRBV5-1 to TRBJ2-1; the D call may be TRBD1 or TRBD2 (6 bases each). This CDR3 has 18 amino acids. Deletions cut 1 base from V and 1 base from J, with 18 bases between. From germline, CDR1 is SGHRS and CDR2 YFSETQ. The DNA for the CDR3 is TGCGCCAGCAGCTTGAGGGGGGCGACAGCCCGTTCCTACAATGAGCAGTTCTTC. Its translation is CASSLRGATARSYNEQFF.

In the case of this clone: Additional DNA sequences in this sample encode the identical CDR3. V and J are TRBV29-1 and TRBJ2-7; D is unresolved. Looked up from germline, CDR1 is SQVTM and CDR2 is ANQGSEA. V was clipped by 4 bases and J by 0 bases, with 4 bases between them. This CDR3 contains 11 residues. DNA of the CDR3: TGCAGCGTTGGGCACTCCTACGAGCAGTACTTC. This sequence encodes CSVGHSYEQYF.